The clone carrying this T cell receptor (beta chain) has only a few counts. The antigen is not known. The authors ran a second PCR of about 6 to 11 cycles using a sample-barcoded 5' primer and a J-beta primer mix. TCRdb ran MiXCR on the 5' RACE reads and lists one entry per CDR3 protein. There are 1,500,000 or so distinct CDR3 sequences in the sample; 40% to 45% occur only once, and around 4% lies in the top ten. These data belong to a study of blood T cells in healthy people across ages. At the level of the study: For every two T cells, template switching captured about one barcoded beta molecule. The study's findings and limits: The fall in TCR beta diversity per million T cells was roughly linear with age. The study found TCR beta diversity correlated strongly with naive T cell percentage.

Donors were systemically healthy Caucasian individuals from Russia aged about 6 to 95 years. This CDR3 is built from 15 residues. Germline V CDR1 and CDR2: LGHNA, YSLEER. V was clipped by 4 bases and J by 2 bases; unmatched bases: 7. The chain combines TRBV4-3 with TRBJ1-1, with 7 bases matching TRBD1. The sequence was obtained from a woman under 30 in good health. What was sequenced was blood. CDR3 sequence (DNA): TGCGCCAGCAGCCCCGGACAGGAACTAAACACTGAAGCTTTCTTT. Protein: CASSPGQELNTEAFF.